This entry concerns a single T cell receptor (beta chain). The antigen is not known. The data stem from a study of T-cell memory formation after mild COVID-19. Overall study context: TCR clusters were mostly confined to one donor each. Overall study results and limits: Among clones peaking at day 37 in the second wave, SARS-CoV-2 specificity remained unconfirmed. CD4/CD8 balance characterized clones contracting day 15 to 85, and CD4+ skew characterized later expanders. A subset of responding clones appeared in pre-infection memory, suggesting cross-reactive memory joined.

V was trimmed by 2 bases and J by 8 bases, leaving 12 bases between them. The CDR3 sequence is 13 residues long. Germline loops: CDR1 SEHNR, CDR2 FQNEAQ (reference sequence). TCRdb independently ran MiXCR on the 5' RACE reads; one entry per CDR3 protein. The data hold about 400,000 distinct CDR3 sequences, with approximately 15% observed a single time. The sequence came from a young man who had mild COVID-19 (a few samples of this study predate the infection). Cell type and time point are not known. The chain combines TRBV7-9 with TRBJ1-1; D unclear. The sequenced sample was PBMCs or a T cell subset sorted from them (not recorded which). CDR3 protein: CASSLTESGEAFF. As DNA, the CDR3 is TGTGCCAGCAGCTTAACGGAGAGCGGGGAAGCTTTCTTT.